This passage covers 31 T cell receptor beta chains from one sample sequenced in a study of early T cells in non-severe SARS-CoV-2 infection. TCRdb redid the calling of the 5' RACE reads with MiXCR, one entry per CDR3 protein. The table shows roughly 86,000 distinct CDR3 sequences, with 5.5% to 7.5% occurring only once. Sequencing used whole blood. These receptor sequences come from an adult who was a healthcare worker with PCR-confirmed SARS-CoV-2 infection or an uninfected control (not recorded which).

The J gene is TRBJ2-5, the V gene TRBV27; 9 nucleotides agree with TRBD1. The germline CDR1 and CDR2 sequences are MNHEY and SMNVEV (reference sequence). V lost 6 bases and J lost 2; bases outside the gene matches: 10. This CDR3 has 16 amino acids. The CDR3 here is CASRGRDRAIQETQYF. CDR3 bases: TGTGCCAGCAGAGGCCGGGACAGGGCGATTCAAGAGACCCAGTACTTC.

This clonotype was counted many times. The rearrangement links TRBV20-1 to TRBJ1-2; a weak D match, TRBD1 (5 bases). This CDR3 region has 11 residues. Trimming left V 2 bases short and J 6 bases short, with 7 bases between. Germline CDR1 DFQATT, CDR2 SNEGSKA (reference sequence). The CDR3 DNA follows: TGCAGTGCTAGAAAAGGGGATGGCTACACCTTC. It codes for CSARKGDGYTF.

This clonotype was seen a handful of times. The CDR3 DNA reads TGCGCCAGCAGCCAAGAACTTGTCTCTAGCGGGGCCAATGAGCAGTTCTTC. Its translation: CASSQELVSSGANEQFF. The chain couples TRBV4-3 to TRBJ2-1; 9 positions agree with TRBD2. The V and J ends lost 0 bases and 6 bases, in that order; junction bases with no gene match: 9. There are 17 residues in the CDR3. Germline V gene lookup returns CDR1 LGHNA and CDR2 YSLEER.

This chain uses TRBV5-1 with TRBJ2-2; 7 positions match TRBD1. The CDR3 has 15 residues. V gave up 2 bases and J gave up 3 bases; unmatched junction bases: 4. CDR1 and CDR2 from the germline V gene are SGHRS and YFSETQ. CDR3 sequence (DNA): TGCGCCAGCAGCTTAACAGGGGTCGACACCGGGGAGCTGTTTTTT. It codes for CASSLTGVDTGELFF.

This clonotype was detected ten times or more. This rearrangement joins TRBV7-9 to TRBJ2-3; either TRBD1 or TRBD2 may fit D (5 bases each). Between the trimmed V and J ends, which lost 4 bases and 8 bases, there was a span of 16 bases. This CDR3 region has 14 residues. CDR1 is SEHNR, CDR2 FQNEAQ, per germline (reference sequence). The CDR3 nucleotides read TGTGCCAGCAGCTCCAGGGCCCTGAGGGCTACGCAGTATTTT. It codes for CASSSRALRATQYF.

This clonotype was picked up many times. V usage is TRBV20-1 and J usage is TRBJ1-4, with 7 positions matching TRBD1. This CDR3 comprises 13 residues. Trimming removed 5 bases from V and 5 bases from J; junction bases left unmatched: 5. Per germline, CDR1 DFQATT and CDR2 SNEGSKA (reference sequence). CDR3 sequence (DNA): TGCAGTGCTCGGGACAGCGGCAATGAAAAACTGTTTTTT. This codes for CSARDSGNEKLFF.

This clonotype was seen ten or more times. The chain uses TRBV6-2 or TRBV6-3 and TRBJ2-7, with a weak D call TRBD2 (6 bases). The V end was cut by 8 bases, the J end by 2 bases, with 19 bases between. The V gene's germline CDR1 is MNHEY and CDR2 SVGEGT. The CDR3 is made up of 15 amino acids. Written as DNA, the CDR3 is TGTGCCAGCGGTTCGGCGGAGGGTAGAGCCTACGAGCAGTACTTC. Its protein is CASGSAEGRAYEQYF.

This clonotype was recorded many times. The chain is built from TRBV5-1 and TRBJ1-1; the D is unclear. This CDR3 is 14 amino acids long. V lost 4 bases and J lost 0, with 10 bases in between. Germline lookup yields CDR1 SGHRS and CDR2 YFSETQ. The CDR3 is CASSLTIMNTEAFF. The CDR3 nucleotides are TGCGCCAGCAGCCTTACAATTATGAACACTGAAGCTTTCTTT.

This chain links TRBV6-5 with TRBJ1-4; possibly TRBD1 for D (6 bases). V lost 5 bases and J 0 bases, leaving 10 bases between the germline ends. The CDR3 has 15 residues. Germline CDR1 and CDR2: MNHEY and SVGAGI. The CDR3 region is CASSRTGTTNEKLFF. CDR3 nucleotide sequence: TGTGCCAGCAGTCGTACAGGGACAACTAATGAAAAACTGTTTTTT.

This clonotype has a handful of counts. The V call is TRBV11-2, the J call TRBJ1-2; D ambiguous. Between the trimmed V and J ends, which lost 5 bases and 0 bases, there was a span of 19 bases. CDR1 is SGHAT, CDR2 FQNNGV, per germline. This CDR3 is built from 17 residues. The CDR3 region is CASSPSFGGRANYGYTF. In DNA, the CDR3 is TGTGCCAGCAGCCCCTCATTTGGCGGGAGAGCTAACTATGGCTACACCTTC.

This clonotype was seen a handful of times. The genes are TRBV12-3 or TRBV12-4 and TRBJ2-2, with TRBD1 identical over 10 bases. The CDR3 runs to 20 residues. V was clipped by 4 bases and J by 2 bases; unmatched bases: 16. CDR3: CASSYRDRGMTTKNTGELFF. The CDR3 region has the DNA TGTGCCAGCAGTTACCGGGACAGGGGAATGACGACCAAAAACACCGGGGAGCTGTTTTTT.

This clonotype was detected ten times or more. This sequence joins TRBV3-1 and TRBJ2-1; D unclear. Deletions cut 4 bases from V and 4 bases from J, with 8 bases between. Germline lookup yields CDR1 LGHDT and CDR2 YNNKEL (reference sequence). This CDR3 contains 13 residues. CDR3 nucleotide sequence: TGTGCCAGCAGCCGTCTAAGTTACAATGAGCAGTTCTTC. It codes for CASSRLSYNEQFF.

The chain joins TRBV21-1 to TRBJ1-2; the D segment call TRBD1 is taken from the table without a DNA check. TRBV21-1 is assigned pseudogene status. This CDR3 has 14 residues. CDR3 protein: CASSSGPTGSGYTF. DNA of the CDR3: TGTGCCAGCAGTTCCGGGCCGACGGGGAGTGGCTACACCTTC.

This clonotype has ten or more counts. V gene TRBV6-5 combines with J gene TRBJ2-3; D unclear. Trimming removed 0 bases at V and 2 bases at J, with 6 bases between. Germline V CDR1 and CDR2: MNHEY, SVGAGI. The CDR3 consists of 14 residues. The CDR3 region has the DNA TGTGCCAGCAGTTACTCGCTGTCCACAGATACGCAGTATTTT. Translated, it gives CASSYSLSTDTQYF.

A few counts support this clonotype. V gene TRBV28 combines with J gene TRBJ1-3, with D hard to call. Per the germline V gene, CDR1 is MDHEN and CDR2 is SYDVKM. Trimming removed 6 bases from V and 4 bases from J, with 16 bases in between. This CDR3 contains 15 residues. DNA of the CDR3: TGTGCCAGCAGCCAGGACCAAGGAGGGGGAAACACCATATATTTT. Its translation: CASSQDQGGGNTIYF.

This clonotype showed up many times. The J gene is TRBJ2-5, the V gene TRBV19; a possible D gene is TRBD2 (5 bases). CDR1 and CDR2 (germline): LNHDA, SQIVND (reference sequence). V was clipped by 9 bases and J by 7 bases, with 6 bases between them. The length of the CDR3 is 9 residues. The CDR3 DNA is TGTGCCAGAGGAGGGACCCAGTACTTC. Translating gives CARGGTQYF.

This clonotype was recorded at least ten times. The CDR3 loop is CASSQEGPGKNIQYF. The CDR3 coding sequence is TGTGCCAGCAGCCAAGAGGGGCCAGGCAAAAACATTCAGTACTTC. This sequence joins TRBV14 and TRBJ2-4; a possible D gene is TRBD1 (5 bases). CDR1 is SGHDN and CDR2 is FVKESK in the germline V gene. This CDR3 region has 15 residues. The ends were cut back, 0 bases at V and 3 bases at J, with 9 bases in the middle.

Notes on this clonotype: A much larger clone differs by one base, so this may be a read error. This chain joins TRBV3-1 and TRBJ2-3; 11 bases are shared with TRBD2. The junction had 3 bases not matched to a gene; V was cut back by 2 bases and J by 5 bases. CDR1 and CDR2 from the germline V gene are LGHDT and YNNKEL (reference sequence). There are 15 residues in the CDR3. The CDR3: CASSQTSGGGDTQYF. The CDR3 DNA reads TGTGCCAGCAGCCAAACTAGCGGGGGAGGAGATACGCAGTATTTT.

This clonotype was seen many times. The rearrangement joins TRBV20-1 to TRBJ2-5; 11 bases fit TRBD2. Germline V gene data show CDR1 as DFQATT and CDR2 as SNEGSKA (reference sequence). The CDR3 spans 18 residues. V gave up 0 bases and J gave up 0 bases; unmatched junction bases: 9. This CDR3 is CSARDMGLAEEYQETQYF. The CDR3 nucleotides are TGCAGTGCTAGAGATATGGGACTAGCGGAAGAGTACCAAGAGACCCAGTACTTC.

In this sample, this clonotype turned up many times. This chain connects TRBV29-1 to TRBJ1-1; D possibly corresponds to TRBD1 (5 bases). Germline CDR1 and CDR2: SQVTM and ANQGSEA. This CDR3 spans 11 amino acids. Trimming took off 4 bases at V and 11 bases at J, with 14 bases between the two ends. CDR3 protein: CSVVRGGAAFF. CDR3 nucleotides: TGCAGCGTTGTAAGGGGTGGGGCGGCTTTCTTT.

The genes are TRBV18 and TRBJ2-2; maybe TRBD2 (6 bases). CDR1 and CDR2 from the germline V gene are KGHSH and LQKENI. CDR3 length equals 16 residues. Trimming stripped 3 bases from V and 0 bases from J, with 11 bases between. The CDR3 DNA is TGTGCCAGCTCACCGTCCGGGACTCCGAACACCGGGGAGCTGTTTTTT. Its translation: CASSPSGTPNTGELFF.

CDR3 in amino acids: CASSCSNGTDTQYF. The CDR3 DNA is TGTGCCAGCAGCTGCAGTAATGGCACAGATACGCAGTATTTT. J is TRBJ2-3 and V is TRBV7-2; no definite D call. The CDR3 totals 14 residues. Between the trimmed V and J ends, which lost 4 bases and 1 base, there was a span of 9 bases. Germline assignment: CDR1 SGHTA and CDR2 FQGNSA.

A few counts support this clonotype. The V call is TRBV7-9, the J call TRBJ2-5, with no clear D. The CDR3 runs to 13 residues. The V gene lost 5 bases and the J gene lost 4 bases, with 11 bases spanning the gap. The germline V gene has CDR1 SEHNR and CDR2 FQNEAQ (reference sequence). This chain's CDR3 is CASSTGLRETQYF. Written as DNA, the CDR3 is TGTGCCAGCAGCACTGGCTTACGAGAGACCCAGTACTTC.

The genes are TRBV20-1 and TRBJ2-3; TRBD2 matches at 15 bases. Germline CDR1 is DFQATT and CDR2 is SNEGSKA (reference sequence). There are 16 residues in the CDR3. V lost 7 bases, J lost 1 base, and 6 bases stayed unmatched. CDR3 in DNA: TGCAGTGGTAGTAGGACTAGCGGGAGGGGCACAGATACGCAGTATTTT. It encodes CSGSRTSGRGTDTQYF.

This clonotype was seen just once. This chain connects TRBV7-2 to TRBJ2-3; the D gene is possibly TRBD2 (6 bases). Germline lookup yields CDR1 SGHTA and CDR2 FQGNSA. Trimming pared 1 base from V and 1 base from J, leaving 12 bases between. The length of the CDR3 is 16 residues. CDR3: CASSLGSGVRTDTQYF. CDR3 nucleotide sequence: TGTGCCAGCAGCTTAGGGTCGGGAGTTCGCACAGATACGCAGTATTTT.

This clonotype was counted many times. This sequence joins TRBV7-2 and TRBJ2-3; D possibly corresponds to TRBD2 (6 bases). CDR3 length equals 12 residues. The germline gives CDR1 SGHTA, CDR2 FQGNSA. Trimming removed 6 bases at V and 5 bases at J, with 9 bases between. DNA of the CDR3: TGTGCCAGCAGTAGCGGAAGAGATACGCAGTATTTT. Protein product: CASSSGRDTQYF. Full variable domain (missing parts from reference TRBV7-2 and TRBJ2-3): GAGVSQSPSNKVTEKGKDVELRCDPISGHTALYWYRQSLGQGLEFLIYFQGNSAPDKSGLPSDRFSAERTGGSVSTLTIQRTQQEDSAVYLCASSSGRDTQYFGPGTRLTVL.

There are many counts of this clonotype. The rearrangement uses TRBV15 and TRBJ1-1; D unclear. Looked up from germline, CDR1 is LNHNV and CDR2 is YYDKDF (reference sequence). The CDR3 extends over 14 amino acids. The V gene lost 4 bases and the J gene lost 0 bases, with 9 bases spanning the gap. The CDR3 DNA reads TGTGCCACCAGCAAAGGCCCGCTGAACACTGAAGCTTTCTTT. Its translation: CATSKGPLNTEAFF.

This chain connects TRBV4-2 to TRBJ2-7; tentatively, D is TRBD1 (5 bases). The V gene's germline CDR1 is LGHNA and CDR2 YNFKEQ. The V and J ends lost 3 bases and 2 bases respectively, with 14 bases between them. The CDR3 contains 15 residues. The CDR3 here is CASSHPGDSPYEQYF. The CDR3 coding sequence is TGTGCCAGCAGCCACCCGGGTGACAGTCCCTACGAGCAGTACTTC.

The table lists this clonotype with many counts. V is TRBV6-2 or TRBV6-3 and J is TRBJ1-4; 7 bases line up with TRBD1. The germline CDR1 and CDR2 sequences are MNHEY and SVGEGT. This CDR3 has 15 residues. The trim removed 6 bases at V and 7 bases at J, leaving 11 bases unmatched. Written as DNA, the CDR3 is TGTGCCAGCAGAACCGTCGGACAGGTTCTTGAAAAACTGTTTTTT. Its protein product is CASRTVGQVLEKLFF.

In this sample, this clonotype turned up a few times. The chain combines TRBV28 with TRBJ1-5; D not certain. The length of the CDR3 is 13 residues. V lost 5 bases and J lost 6, with 11 bases in between. Germline lookup yields CDR1 MDHEN and CDR2 SYDVKM. This CDR3 is CASSPLRGQPQHF. The CDR3, as DNA: TGTGCCAGCAGTCCGCTGCGGGGTCAGCCCCAGCATTTT.

A few counts support this clonotype. The chain joins TRBV27 to TRBJ2-1; the D gene is possibly TRBD2 (5 bases). Germline V CDR1 and CDR2: MNHEY, SMNVEV (reference sequence). There are 13 residues in the CDR3. The V end lost 5 bases, the J end lost 10 bases, and 15 bases lay between the germline ends. DNA for the CDR3: TGTGCCAGCAGTCCAACTAGTGTCGGGGAGCAGTTCTTC. This translates into CASSPTSVGEQFF.